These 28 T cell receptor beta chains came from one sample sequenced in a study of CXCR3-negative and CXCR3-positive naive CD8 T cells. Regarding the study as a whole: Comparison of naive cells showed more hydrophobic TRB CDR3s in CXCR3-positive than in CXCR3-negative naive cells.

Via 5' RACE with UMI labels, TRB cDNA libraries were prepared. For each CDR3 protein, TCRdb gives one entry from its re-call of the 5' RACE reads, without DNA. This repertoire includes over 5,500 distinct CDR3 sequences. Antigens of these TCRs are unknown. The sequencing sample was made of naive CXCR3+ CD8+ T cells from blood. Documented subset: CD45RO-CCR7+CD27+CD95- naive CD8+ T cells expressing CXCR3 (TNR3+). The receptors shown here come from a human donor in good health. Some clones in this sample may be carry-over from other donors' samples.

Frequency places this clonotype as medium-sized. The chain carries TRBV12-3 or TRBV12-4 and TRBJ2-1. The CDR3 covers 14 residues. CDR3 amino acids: CASSNSKSYNEQFF.

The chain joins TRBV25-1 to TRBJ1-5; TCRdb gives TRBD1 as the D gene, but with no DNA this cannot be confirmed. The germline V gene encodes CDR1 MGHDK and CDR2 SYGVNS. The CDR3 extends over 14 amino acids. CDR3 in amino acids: CASSEGTSPQPQHF.

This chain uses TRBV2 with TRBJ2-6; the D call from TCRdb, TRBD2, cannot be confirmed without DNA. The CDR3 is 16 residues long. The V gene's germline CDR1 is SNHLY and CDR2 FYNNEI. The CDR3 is CASTPPSDSGANVLTF.

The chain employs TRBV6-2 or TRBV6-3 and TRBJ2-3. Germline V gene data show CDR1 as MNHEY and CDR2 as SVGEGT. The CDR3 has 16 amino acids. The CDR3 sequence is CASSYSRLAGTDTQYF.

CDR3 in amino acids: CASSFRDNSYEQYF. The V and J genes are TRBV7-6 and TRBJ2-7; without DNA, the TCRdb call of TRBD1 cannot be checked. The V gene's germline CDR1 is SGHVS and CDR2 FNYEAQ. This CDR3 has 14 residues.

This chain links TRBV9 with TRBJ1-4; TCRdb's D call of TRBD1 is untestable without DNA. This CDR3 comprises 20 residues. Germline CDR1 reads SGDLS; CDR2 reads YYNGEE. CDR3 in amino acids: CARGPGDRGCRWTTNEKLFF.

The CDR3 spells CSVGGEATNGYTF. The chain has TRBV29-1 and TRBJ1-2; the D call of TRBD1 rests on TCRdb alone, since no DNA is present to check it. Germline values: CDR1 SQVTM, CDR2 ANQGSEA. The CDR3 sequence is 13 residues long.

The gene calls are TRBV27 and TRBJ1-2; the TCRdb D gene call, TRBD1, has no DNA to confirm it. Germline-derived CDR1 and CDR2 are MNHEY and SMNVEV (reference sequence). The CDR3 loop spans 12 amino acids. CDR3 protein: CASRGQGHVATF.

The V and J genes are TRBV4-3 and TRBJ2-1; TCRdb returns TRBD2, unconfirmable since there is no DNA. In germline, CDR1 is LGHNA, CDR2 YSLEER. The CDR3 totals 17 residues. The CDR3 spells CASSQDVGRNVYNEQFF.

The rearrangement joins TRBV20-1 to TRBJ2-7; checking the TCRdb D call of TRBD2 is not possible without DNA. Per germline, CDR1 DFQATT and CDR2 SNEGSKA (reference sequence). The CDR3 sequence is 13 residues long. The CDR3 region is CSAIPQSTYEQYF.

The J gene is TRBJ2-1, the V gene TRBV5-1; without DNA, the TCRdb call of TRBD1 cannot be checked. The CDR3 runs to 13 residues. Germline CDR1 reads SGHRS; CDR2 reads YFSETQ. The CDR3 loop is CASSLETDNEQFF.

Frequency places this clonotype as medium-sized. The chain's CDR3 is CASSIDLSGPPSYNEQFF. V is TRBV19 and J is TRBJ2-1; TCRdb returns TRBD1, unconfirmable since there is no DNA. The CDR3 consists of 18 residues. CDR1 is LNHDA and CDR2 is SQIVND in the germline V gene (reference sequence).

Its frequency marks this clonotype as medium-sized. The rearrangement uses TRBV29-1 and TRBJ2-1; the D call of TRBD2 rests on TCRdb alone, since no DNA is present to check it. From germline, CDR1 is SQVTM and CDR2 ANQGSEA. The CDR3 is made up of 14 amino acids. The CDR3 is CSAKVPTRRYEQFF.

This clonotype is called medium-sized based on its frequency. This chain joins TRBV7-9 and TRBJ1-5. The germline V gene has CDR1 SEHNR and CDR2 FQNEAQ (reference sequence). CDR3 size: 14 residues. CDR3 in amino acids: CASSFAGENQPQHF.

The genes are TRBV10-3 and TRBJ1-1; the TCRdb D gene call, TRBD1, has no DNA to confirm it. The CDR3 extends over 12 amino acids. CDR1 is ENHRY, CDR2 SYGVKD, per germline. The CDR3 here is CAISPGTAEAFF.

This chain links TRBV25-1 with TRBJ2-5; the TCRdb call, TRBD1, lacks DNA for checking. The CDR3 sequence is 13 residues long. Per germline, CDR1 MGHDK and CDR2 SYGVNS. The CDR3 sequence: CGSDRVPEETQYF.

CDR3 protein: CSVHGSRGLYEQYF. The chain uses TRBV29-1 and TRBJ2-7; TCRdb indicates TRBD1, and absent DNA this call remains unverified. Germline V gene sequence: CDR1 SQVTM, CDR2 ANQGSEA. This CDR3 is 14 amino acids long.

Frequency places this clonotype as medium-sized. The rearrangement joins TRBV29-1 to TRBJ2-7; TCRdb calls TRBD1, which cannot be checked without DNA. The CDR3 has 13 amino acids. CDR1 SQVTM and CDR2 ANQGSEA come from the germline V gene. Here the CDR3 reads CSALGGQNYEQYF.

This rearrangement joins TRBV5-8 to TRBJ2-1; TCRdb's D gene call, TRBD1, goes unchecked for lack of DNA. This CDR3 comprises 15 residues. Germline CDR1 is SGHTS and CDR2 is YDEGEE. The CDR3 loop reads CASSLGGVVYNEQFF.

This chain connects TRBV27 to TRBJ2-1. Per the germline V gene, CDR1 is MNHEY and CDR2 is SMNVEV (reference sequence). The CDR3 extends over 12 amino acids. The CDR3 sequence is CASSNVYNKQFF.

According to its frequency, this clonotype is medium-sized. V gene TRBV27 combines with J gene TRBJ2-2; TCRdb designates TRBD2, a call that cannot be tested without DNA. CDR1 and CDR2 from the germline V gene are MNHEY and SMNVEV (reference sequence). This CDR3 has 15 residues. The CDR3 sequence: CASSPWTSGTGELFF.

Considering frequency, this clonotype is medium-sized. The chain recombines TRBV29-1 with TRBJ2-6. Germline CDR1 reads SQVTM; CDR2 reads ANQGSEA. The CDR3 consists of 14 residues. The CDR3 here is CSVVWSSGANVLTF.

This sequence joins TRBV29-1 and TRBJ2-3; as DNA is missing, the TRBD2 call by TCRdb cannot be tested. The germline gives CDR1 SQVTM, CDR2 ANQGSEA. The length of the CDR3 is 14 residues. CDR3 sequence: CSVDGLAVGYEQYF.

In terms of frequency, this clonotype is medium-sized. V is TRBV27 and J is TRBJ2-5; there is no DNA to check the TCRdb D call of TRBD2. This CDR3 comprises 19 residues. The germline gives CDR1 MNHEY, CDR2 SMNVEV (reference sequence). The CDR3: CASRTSGGAEYLNQETQYF.

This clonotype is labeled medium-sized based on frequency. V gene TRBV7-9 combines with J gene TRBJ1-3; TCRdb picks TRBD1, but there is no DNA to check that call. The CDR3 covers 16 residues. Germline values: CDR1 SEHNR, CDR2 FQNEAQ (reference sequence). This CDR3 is CASSLNLQGVRNTIYF. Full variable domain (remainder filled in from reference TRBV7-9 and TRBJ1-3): DTGVSQNPRHKITKRGQNVTFRCDPISEHNRLYWYRQTLGQGPEFLTYFQNEAQLEKSRLLSDRFSAERPKGSFSTLEIQRTEQGDSAMYLCASSLNLQGVRNTIYFGEGSWLTVV.

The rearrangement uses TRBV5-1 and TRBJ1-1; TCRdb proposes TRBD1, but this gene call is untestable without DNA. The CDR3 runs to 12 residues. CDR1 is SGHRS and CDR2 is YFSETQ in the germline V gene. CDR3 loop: CASRSRGPEAFF.

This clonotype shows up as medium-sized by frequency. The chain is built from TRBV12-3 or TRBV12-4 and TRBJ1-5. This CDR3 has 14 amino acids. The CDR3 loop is CASSQGLIRQPQHF.

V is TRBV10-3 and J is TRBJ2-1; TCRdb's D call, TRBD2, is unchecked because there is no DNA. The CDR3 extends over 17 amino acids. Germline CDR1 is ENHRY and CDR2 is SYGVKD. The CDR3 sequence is CAISDSGLADPRNEQFF.